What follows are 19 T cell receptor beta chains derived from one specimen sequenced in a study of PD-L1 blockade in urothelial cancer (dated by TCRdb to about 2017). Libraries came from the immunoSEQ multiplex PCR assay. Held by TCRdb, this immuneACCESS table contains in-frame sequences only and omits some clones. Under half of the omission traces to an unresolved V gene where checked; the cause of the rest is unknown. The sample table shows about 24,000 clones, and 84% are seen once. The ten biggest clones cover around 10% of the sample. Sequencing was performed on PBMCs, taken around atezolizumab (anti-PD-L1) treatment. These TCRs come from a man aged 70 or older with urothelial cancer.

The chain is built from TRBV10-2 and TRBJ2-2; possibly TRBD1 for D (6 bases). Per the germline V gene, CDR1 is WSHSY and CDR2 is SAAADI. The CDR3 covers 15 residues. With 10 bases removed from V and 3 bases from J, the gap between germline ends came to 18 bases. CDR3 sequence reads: CATRSQGLYTGELFF. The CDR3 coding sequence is TGCGCCACCAGAAGTCAGGGGCTTTACACCGGGGAGCTGTTTTTT.

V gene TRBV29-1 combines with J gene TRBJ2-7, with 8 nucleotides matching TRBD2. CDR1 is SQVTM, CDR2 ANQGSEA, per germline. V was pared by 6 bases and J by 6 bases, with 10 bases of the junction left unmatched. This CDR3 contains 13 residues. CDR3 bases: TGCAGCGTCGAGACTAGTCGGGAGGGCGAGCAGTACTTC. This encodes CSVETSREGEQYF.

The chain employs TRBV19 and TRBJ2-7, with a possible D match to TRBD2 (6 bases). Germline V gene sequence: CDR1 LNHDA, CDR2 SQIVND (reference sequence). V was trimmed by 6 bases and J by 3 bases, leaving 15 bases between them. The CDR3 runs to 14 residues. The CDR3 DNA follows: TGTGCCAGTAGGGAACCTGGGACTGGCTACGAGCAGTACTTC. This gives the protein CASREPGTGYEQYF. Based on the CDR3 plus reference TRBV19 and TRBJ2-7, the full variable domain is DGGITQSPKYLFRKEGQNVTLSCEQNLNHDAMYWYRQDPGQGLRLIYYSQIVNDFQKGDIAEGYSVSREKKESFPLTVTSAQKNPTAFYLCASREPGTGYEQYFGPGTRLTVT.

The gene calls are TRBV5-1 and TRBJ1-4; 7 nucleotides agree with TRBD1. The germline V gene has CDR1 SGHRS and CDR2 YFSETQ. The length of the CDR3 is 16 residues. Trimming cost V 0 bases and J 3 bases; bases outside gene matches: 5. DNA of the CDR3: TGCGCCAGCAGCTTGGAGGGGGCGGAGGCTAATGAAAAACTGTTTTTT. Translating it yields CASSLEGAEANEKLFF. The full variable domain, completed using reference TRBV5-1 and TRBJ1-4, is KAGVTQTPRYLIKTRGQQVTLSCSPISGHRSVSWYQQTPGQGLQFLFEYFSETQRNKGNFPGRFSGRQFSNSRSEMNVSTLELGDSALYLCASSLEGAEANEKLFFGSGTQLSVL.

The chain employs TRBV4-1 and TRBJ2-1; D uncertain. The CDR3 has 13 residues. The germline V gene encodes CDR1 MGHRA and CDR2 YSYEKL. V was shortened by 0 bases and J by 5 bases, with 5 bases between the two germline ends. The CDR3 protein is CASSQDINNEQFF. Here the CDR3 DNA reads TGCGCCAGCAGCCAAGATATAAACAATGAGCAGTTCTTC.

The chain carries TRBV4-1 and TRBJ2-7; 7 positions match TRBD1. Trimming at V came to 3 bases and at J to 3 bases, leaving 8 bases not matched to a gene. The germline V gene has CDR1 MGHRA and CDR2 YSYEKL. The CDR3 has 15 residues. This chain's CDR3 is CASSQVSQGFYEQYF. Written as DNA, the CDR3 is TGCGCCAGCAGCCAGGTGTCACAGGGGTTCTACGAGCAGTACTTC.

CDR3 in DNA: TGCGCCAGCACCCCGGGACTAGCAACCGGGGAGCTGTTTTTT. Translating it yields CASTPGLATGELFF. The V call is TRBV5-1, the J call TRBJ2-2; 9 bases line up with TRBD2. The J segment lost 5 bases and the V segment lost 6 bases, leaving 5 bases of the junction unmatched. Germline V gene sequence: CDR1 SGHRS, CDR2 YFSETQ. The CDR3 length is 14 residues.

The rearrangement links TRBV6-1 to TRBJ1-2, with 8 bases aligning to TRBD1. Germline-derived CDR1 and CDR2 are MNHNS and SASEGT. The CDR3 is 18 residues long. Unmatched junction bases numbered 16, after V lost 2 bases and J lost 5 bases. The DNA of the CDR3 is TGTGCCAGCAGTGAATCAGGGGGCGTATGGTCATCTCTTTATGGCTACACCTTC. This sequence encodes CASSESGGVWSSLYGYTF.

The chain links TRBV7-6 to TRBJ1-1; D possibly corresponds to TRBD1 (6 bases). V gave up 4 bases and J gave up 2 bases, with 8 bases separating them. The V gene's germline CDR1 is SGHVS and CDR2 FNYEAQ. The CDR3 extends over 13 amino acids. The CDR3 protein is CASSSDSNTEAFF. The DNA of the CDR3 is TGTGCCAGCAGCTCGGACAGTAACACTGAAGCTTTCTTT.

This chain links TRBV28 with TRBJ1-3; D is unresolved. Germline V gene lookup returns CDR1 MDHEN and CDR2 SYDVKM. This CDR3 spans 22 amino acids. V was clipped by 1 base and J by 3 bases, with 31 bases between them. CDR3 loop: CASSLSPREGRLVPRFGNTIYF. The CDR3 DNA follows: TGTGCCAGCAGTTTATCCCCGCGAGAGGGAAGATTGGTCCCCCGCTTTGGAAACACCATATATTTT.

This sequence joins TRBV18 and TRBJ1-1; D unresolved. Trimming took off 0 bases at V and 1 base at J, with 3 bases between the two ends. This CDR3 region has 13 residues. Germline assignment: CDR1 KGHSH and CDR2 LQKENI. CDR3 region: CASSPPRNTEAFF. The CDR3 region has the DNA TGTGCCAGCTCACCACCGCGGAACACTGAAGCTTTCTTT.

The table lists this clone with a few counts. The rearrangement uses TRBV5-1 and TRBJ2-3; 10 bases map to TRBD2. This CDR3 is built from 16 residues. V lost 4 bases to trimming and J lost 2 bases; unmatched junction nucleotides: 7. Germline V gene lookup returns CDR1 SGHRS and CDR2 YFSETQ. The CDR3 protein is CASSPALAGVTDTQYF. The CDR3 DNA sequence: TGCGCCAGCAGCCCGGCCCTAGCGGGGGTCACAGATACGCAGTATTTT.

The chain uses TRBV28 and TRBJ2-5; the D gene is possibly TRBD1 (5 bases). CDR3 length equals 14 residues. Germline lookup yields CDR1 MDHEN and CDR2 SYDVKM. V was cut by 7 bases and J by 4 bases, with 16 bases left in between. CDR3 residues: CASIPGKGSETQYF. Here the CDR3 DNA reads TGTGCCAGCATTCCTGGGAAGGGGTCAGAGACCCAGTACTTC.

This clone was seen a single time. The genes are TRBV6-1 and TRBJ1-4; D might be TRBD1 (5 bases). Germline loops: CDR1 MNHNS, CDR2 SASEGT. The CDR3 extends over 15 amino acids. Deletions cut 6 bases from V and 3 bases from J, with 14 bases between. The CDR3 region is CASSVLGGPNEKLFF. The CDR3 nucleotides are TGTGCCAGCAGCGTCCTGGGGGGACCTAATGAAAAACTGTTTTTT.

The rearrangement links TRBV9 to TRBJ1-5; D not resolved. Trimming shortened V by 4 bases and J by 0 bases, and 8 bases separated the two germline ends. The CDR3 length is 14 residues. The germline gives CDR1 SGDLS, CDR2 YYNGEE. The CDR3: CASSPEGSNQPQHF. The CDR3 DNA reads TGTGCCAGCAGCCCAGAGGGTAGCAATCAGCCCCAGCATTTT.

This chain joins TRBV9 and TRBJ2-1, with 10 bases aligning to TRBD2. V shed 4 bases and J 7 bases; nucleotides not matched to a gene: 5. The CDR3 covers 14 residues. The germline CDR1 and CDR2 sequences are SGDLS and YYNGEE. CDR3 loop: CASSPSGSWNEQFF. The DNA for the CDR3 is TGTGCCAGCAGCCCTAGCGGGAGTTGGAATGAGCAGTTCTTC.

The CDR3 reads CASSLGGRADYEQYF. The DNA for the CDR3 is TGTGCCAGCAGCTTAGGTGGGAGGGCCGACTACGAGCAGTACTTC. This chain links TRBV7-6 with TRBJ2-7; TRBD2 matches at 7 bases. The CDR3 runs 15 residues. The junction had 6 bases not matched to a gene; V was cut back by 1 base and J by 3 bases. Germline V gene lookup returns CDR1 SGHVS and CDR2 FNYEAQ.

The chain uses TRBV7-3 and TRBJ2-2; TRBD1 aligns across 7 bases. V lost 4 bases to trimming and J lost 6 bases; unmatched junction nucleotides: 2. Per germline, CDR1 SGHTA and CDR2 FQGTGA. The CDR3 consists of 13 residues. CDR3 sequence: CASSSGGSGELFF. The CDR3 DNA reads TGTGCCAGCAGCTCAGGGGGATCCGGGGAGCTGTTTTTT.

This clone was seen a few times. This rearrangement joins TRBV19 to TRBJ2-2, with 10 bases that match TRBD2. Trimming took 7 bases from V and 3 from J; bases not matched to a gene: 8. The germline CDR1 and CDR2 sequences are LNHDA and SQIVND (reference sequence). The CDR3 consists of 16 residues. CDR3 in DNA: TGTGCCAGTACTCCAGGACTAGCGGATTACACCGGGGAGCTGTTTTTT. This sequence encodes CASTPGLADYTGELFF.